The 15 T cell receptor beta chains below all came from one sample that was sequenced in a study of T cells after yellow fever vaccination. One entry per CDR3 protein results from TCRdb running MiXCR on the 5' RACE reads. The sample records approximately 550,000 distinct CDR3 sequences, roughly 19% being singletons. The specimen comprised PBMCs, sampled 15 days after the yellow fever booster vaccination. These receptors were collected from a man younger than 45 who received the YFV17D yellow fever vaccine.

This clonotype appeared a few times. This rearrangement joins TRBV7-9 to TRBJ2-3; tentatively, D is TRBD1 (5 bases). Trimming shortened V by 5 bases and J by 4 bases, and 16 bases separated the two germline ends. The CDR3 has 15 amino acids. CDR1 and CDR2 from the germline V gene are SEHNR and FQNEAQ (reference sequence). The CDR3, as DNA: TGTGCCAGCAGCGACCAGGGTTTCAGCGCAGATACGCAGTATTTT. It translates to CASSDQGFSADTQYF.

This clonotype was counted only a few times. J is TRBJ2-1 and V is TRBV10-3, with 10 bases that match TRBD2. V was pared by 0 bases and J by 6 bases, with 5 bases of the junction left unmatched. This CDR3 is built from 16 residues. Germline lookup yields CDR1 ENHRY and CDR2 SYGVKD. The CDR3 region is CAISESWSGRGNEQFF. The CDR3 DNA is TGTGCCATCAGTGAGTCCTGGAGCGGGAGGGGCAATGAGCAGTTCTTC.

The J gene is TRBJ1-1, the V gene TRBV29-1; D possibly corresponds to TRBD1 (5 bases). The ends were cut back, 7 bases at V and 1 base at J, with 13 bases in the middle. This CDR3 has 13 amino acids. CDR1 and CDR2 (germline): SQVTM, ANQGSEA. Here the CDR3 DNA reads TGCAGCGCCCAATGGGGGGAGAACACTGAAGCTTTCTTT. Amino acid sequence: CSAQWGENTEAFF.

In this sample, this clonotype turned up a few times. The chain combines TRBV5-1 with TRBJ1-2; no clear D. V lost 0 bases and J 0 bases, leaving 9 bases between the germline ends. Germline CDR1 SGHRS, CDR2 YFSETQ. The CDR3 totals 15 residues. This chain's CDR3 is CASSLDGSANYGYTF. The DNA of the CDR3 is TGCGCCAGCAGCTTGGATGGGAGTGCTAACTATGGCTACACCTTC.

This clonotype was detected only a few times. The V call is TRBV11-2, the J call TRBJ2-1, with 9 nucleotides matching TRBD1. The CDR3 covers 17 residues. Trimming at V came to 2 bases and at J to 7 bases, leaving 12 bases not matched to a gene. Germline CDR1 and CDR2: SGHAT and FQNNGV. In DNA, the CDR3 is TGTGCCAGCAGCTTACACATCATCGGGACAGGGACAAATGAGCAGTTCTTC. This gives the protein CASSLHIIGTGTNEQFF.

The CDR3 DNA sequence: TGCAGTGCAATAGCGGGAGCCTACGAGCAGTACTTC. Its protein is CSAIAGAYEQYF. The rearrangement links TRBV20-1 to TRBJ2-7; 9 bases are a match to TRBD2. V was pared by 6 bases and J by 2 bases, with 2 bases of the junction left unmatched. The CDR3 sequence is 12 residues long. In germline, CDR1 is DFQATT, CDR2 SNEGSKA (reference sequence).

The V call is TRBV7-2, the J call TRBJ2-1; TRBD2 aligns across 7 bases. Looked up from germline, CDR1 is SGHTA and CDR2 is FQGNSA. V shed 5 bases, J shed 13 bases, and the junction held 8 bases outside the gene matches. This CDR3 has 12 residues. The CDR3: CASSVPSGRQFF. The CDR3 DNA reads as TGTGCCAGCAGCGTCCCTAGCGGACGACAGTTCTTC.

J is TRBJ2-7 and V is TRBV4-1, with TRBD1 matching over 11 bases. V shed 1 base, J shed 5 bases, and the junction held 7 bases outside the gene matches. The CDR3 sequence is 16 residues long. CDR1 MGHRA and CDR2 YSYEKL come from the germline V gene. In nucleotides, the CDR3 is TGCGCCAGCAGCCAAGCTAGGACAGGGGGCTGGGACGAGCAGTACTTC. Translating gives CASSQARTGGWDEQYF.

The rearrangement links TRBV20-1 to TRBJ2-5, with TRBD1 as a possible D gene (6 bases). This CDR3 is built from 14 residues. CDR1 and CDR2 from the germline V gene are DFQATT and SNEGSKA (reference sequence). With 4 bases removed from V and 5 bases from J, the gap between germline ends came to 17 bases. CDR3 nucleotide sequence: TGCAGTGCTAAGGCGGCAGGGGCTAGGGAGACCCAGTACTTC. Translated: CSAKAAGARETQYF.

V usage is TRBV4-3 and J usage is TRBJ2-7; 10 bases are shared with TRBD2. Germline-derived CDR1 and CDR2 are LGHNA and YSLEER. The V and J ends lost 5 bases and 0 bases, in that order; junction bases with no gene match: 10. This CDR3 contains 17 residues. CDR3 in DNA: TGCGCCAGCAGCACGGCAGCGGGAGGGACAATCTCCTACGAGCAGTACTTC. It codes for CASSTAAGGTISYEQYF.

In this sample, this clonotype turned up many times. This sequence joins TRBV7-2 and TRBJ2-7; D tentatively fits TRBD1 or TRBD2 (7 bases each). Germline V gives CDR1 SGHTA, CDR2 FQGNSA. The CDR3 has 17 residues. V lost 7 bases and J lost 0, with 22 bases in between. The CDR3 sequence is CASKERAGQTFSYEQYF. As DNA, the CDR3 is TGTGCCAGCAAAGAAAGAGCGGGACAGACTTTCTCCTACGAGCAGTACTTC.

This clonotype was seen only a few times. This chain links TRBV12-3 or TRBV12-4 with TRBJ1-1; 10 bases agree with TRBD1. The trim removed 6 bases at V and 3 bases at J, leaving 7 bases unmatched. CDR3 size: 15 residues. The CDR3 loop reads CASSSTGQGDTEAFF. DNA for the CDR3: TGTGCCAGCAGCTCTACTGGACAGGGGGACACTGAAGCTTTCTTT.

This clonotype was counted between two and nine times. The rearrangement links TRBV6-6 to TRBJ1-1, with D unresolved. The germline gives CDR1 MNHNY, CDR2 SVGAGI (reference sequence). The CDR3 sequence is 13 residues long. V shed 6 bases and J shed 0 bases, with 8 bases lying between them. The CDR3 sequence is CASRPHLNTEAFF. The DNA for the CDR3 is TGTGCCAGCAGGCCCCACCTGAACACTGAAGCTTTCTTT.

V gene TRBV19 combines with J gene TRBJ1-5; 10 nucleotides line up with TRBD1. CDR3 length equals 14 residues. The V gene end was trimmed by 4 bases and the J gene end by 8 bases; junction bases not matched to a gene: 5. Germline V CDR1 and CDR2: LNHDA, SQIVND (reference sequence). CDR3 loop: CASSRTGGTEPQHF. In nucleotides, the CDR3 is TGTGCCAGTAGTAGGACAGGGGGGACGGAGCCCCAGCATTTT.

This clonotype has just a few counts. The rearrangement links TRBV27 to TRBJ2-1; 10 bases match TRBD2. Germline trimming cut 5 bases from V and 8 bases from J; bases unmatched to any gene: 9. CDR1 is MNHEY and CDR2 is SMNVEV in the germline V gene (reference sequence). The CDR3 consists of 15 residues. CDR3 residues: CASSDKLAGWHEQFF. DNA for the CDR3: TGTGCCAGCAGTGATAAACTAGCGGGATGGCATGAGCAGTTCTTC.